The T cell receptor beta chain under discussion was sequenced for a study of blood T cell repertoires in COVID-19. Only in-frame clones appear in the TCRdb table, and some are missing; sequencing was by immunoSEQ multiplex PCR. The table includes about 180,000 clones, roughly 85% detected once. This CDR3 is built from 13 residues. Trimming removed 1 base at V and 5 bases at J, with 8 bases between. Germline CDR1 SSHAT, CDR2 FNYEAQ (reference sequence). This clone was recorded a few times. The J gene is TRBJ2-5, the V gene TRBV7-7, with a weak D call TRBD2 (6 bases). Specimen: peripheral blood. The origin of this receptor is a man between 50 and 59 years old with active or convalescent COVID-19. The CDR3 nucleotides are TGTGCCAGCAGCTTAGAGGAGGGTGAGACCCAGTACTTC. As protein: CASSLEEGETQYF.